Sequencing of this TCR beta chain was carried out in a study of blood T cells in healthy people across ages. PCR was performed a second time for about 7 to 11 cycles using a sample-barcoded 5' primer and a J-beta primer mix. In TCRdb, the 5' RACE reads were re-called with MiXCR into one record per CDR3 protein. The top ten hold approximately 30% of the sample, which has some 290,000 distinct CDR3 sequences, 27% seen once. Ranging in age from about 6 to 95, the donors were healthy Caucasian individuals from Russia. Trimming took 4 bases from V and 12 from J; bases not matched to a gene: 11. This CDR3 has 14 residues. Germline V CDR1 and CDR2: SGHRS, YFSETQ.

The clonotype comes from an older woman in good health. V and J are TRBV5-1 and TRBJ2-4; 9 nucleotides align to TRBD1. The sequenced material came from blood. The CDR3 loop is CASSPGQGFNDQYF. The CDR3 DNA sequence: TGCGCCAGCAGCCCGGGACAGGGTTTCAATGATCAGTACTTC.